The next 29 T cell receptor beta chains were all read from a single sample in a study of human T cells and chemical hapten exposure. The time point is: patch test 3, about 24 weeks after DPC sensitization. Treatment here: therapeutic diphenylcyclopropenone sensitization with weekly scalp DPC. TCRdb re-derived calls from the RACE reads in MiXCR, one entry per CDR3 protein. The sample records about 190,000 distinct CDR3 sequences, under 30% being singletons. The source material was whole blood, sampled in connection with sensitization to the hapten diphenylcyclopropenone (DPC). The source of these receptors is a woman aged 35 to 49 with alopecia areata. Some clones in this sample may be carry-over from other donors' samples.

The chain combines TRBV5-6 with TRBJ1-5; D perhaps matches TRBD1 (5 bases). The germline V gene has CDR1 SGHDT and CDR2 YYEEEE. This CDR3 region has 15 residues. Deletions cut 4 bases from V and 7 bases from J, with 18 bases between. CDR3 coding DNA: TGTGCCAGCAGCGTAGGTGGCAGGGACCTCCAGCCCCAGCATTTT. Residues: CASSVGGRDLQPQHF.

The chain carries TRBV28 and TRBJ2-2; 8 nucleotides match TRBD2. Germline loops: CDR1 MDHEN, CDR2 SYDVKM. The CDR3 is 15 amino acids. V trimming: 7 bases; J trimming: 5 bases; junction bases outside the gene matches: 9. CDR3 nucleotides: TGTGCCAGCAACAAACCGGGACTAGGAACCGGGGAGCTGTTTTTT. Protein product: CASNKPGLGTGELFF.

The V and J genes are TRBV7-2 and TRBJ2-1, with TRBD2 identical over 13 bases. CDR3 length: 13 residues. Germline values: CDR1 SGHTA, CDR2 FQGNSA. J gave up 12 bases and V 5 bases, and 4 bases lay outside the gene matches. The CDR3 region is CASSTGTSGTQFF. The CDR3 DNA is TGTGCCAGCAGCACTGGGACTAGCGGGACGCAGTTCTTC.

The chain recombines TRBV7-3 with TRBJ2-1, with no clear D. Germline-derived CDR1 and CDR2 are SGHTA and FQGTGA. The CDR3 covers 14 residues. V dropped 2 bases and J dropped 5 bases, with 10 bases sitting between them. DNA for the CDR3: TGTGCCAGCAGCTTACTGGGCCCCAACAATGAGCAGTTCTTC. Translation gives CASSLLGPNNEQFF.

The chain links TRBV20-1 to TRBJ1-2; 9 bases agree with TRBD1. The length of the CDR3 is 13 residues. CDR1 is DFQATT and CDR2 is SNEGSKA in the germline V gene (reference sequence). Unmatched junction bases numbered 6, after V lost 6 bases and J lost 4 bases. The CDR3 here is CSAHRGLVYGYTF. The CDR3, as DNA: TGCAGTGCGCACAGGGGGCTGGTCTATGGCTACACCTTC.

The chain has TRBV14 and TRBJ2-7, with D unresolved. V was clipped by 2 bases and J by 6 bases, with 11 bases between them. The CDR3 extends over 13 amino acids. CDR1 is SGHDN, CDR2 FVKESK, per germline. DNA of the CDR3: TGTGCCAGCAGCCAAAACACCACTTCCGAGCAGTACTTC. Protein product: CASSQNTTSEQYF.

The J gene is TRBJ2-7, the V gene TRBV7-2; D remains unclear. This CDR3 contains 13 residues. In germline, CDR1 is SGHTA, CDR2 FQGNSA. V lost 2 bases, J lost 2 bases, and 7 bases lay in between. The DNA for the CDR3 is TGTGCCAGCAGCTTATTCGAGGCCTACGAGCAGTACTTC. Its translation is CASSLFEAYEQYF.

This clonotype was seen more than once but under ten times. The chain has TRBV6-2 or TRBV6-3 and TRBJ2-2, with D maybe TRBD2 (6 bases). V lost 8 bases to trimming and J lost 1 base, with 11 bases between them. This CDR3 region has 14 residues. The V gene's germline CDR1 is MNHEY and CDR2 SVGEGT. In DNA form, the CDR3 reads TGTGCCAGCTATTGGGGAGGGAACACCGGGGAGCTGTTTTTT. Translating gives CASYWGGNTGELFF.

This clonotype was observed a few times. The chain recombines TRBV13 with TRBJ2-1; D unresolved. This CDR3 comprises 12 residues. Germline V gene data show CDR1 as PRHDT and CDR2 as FYEKMQ (reference sequence). V shed 5 bases and J shed 8 bases, with 10 bases lying between them. CDR3 DNA sequence: TGTGCCAGCAGCACCCCTGATCATGAGCAGTTCTTC. Encoded protein: CASSTPDHEQFF. Variable domain in full (rest from reference TRBV13 and TRBJ2-1): AAGVIQSPRHLIKEKRETATLKCYPIPRHDTVYWYQQGPGQDPQFLISFYEKMQSDKGSIPDRFSAQQFSDYHSELNMSSLELGDSALYFCASSTPDHEQFFGPGTRLTVL.

In its sample, this clonotype was seen a few times. The chain couples TRBV9 to TRBJ2-3; D uncertain. Germline V CDR1 and CDR2: SGDLS, YYNGEE. V lost 0 bases and J lost 0, with 11 bases in between. There are 16 residues in the CDR3. CDR3: CASSVATSASTDTQYF. The CDR3 DNA reads as TGTGCCAGCAGCGTAGCAACCAGCGCCAGCACAGATACGCAGTATTTT. Drawing the rest from reference TRBV9 and TRBJ2-3, the complete variable domain is DSGVTQTPKHLITATGQRVTLRCSPRSGDLSVYWYQQSLDQGLQFLIQYYNGEERAKGNILERFSAQQFPDLHSELNLSSLELGDSALYFCASSVATSASTDTQYFGPGTRLTVL.

The rearrangement uses TRBV10-3 and TRBJ2-2, with D unresolved. V was trimmed by 11 bases and J by 8 bases, leaving 21 bases between them. The germline CDR1 and CDR2 sequences are ENHRY and SYGVKD. This CDR3 is built from 14 residues. CDR3 amino acids: CASLGSTSSGELFF. CDR3 sequence (DNA): TGTGCCTCACTGGGTTCAACAAGCAGTGGGGAGCTGTTTTTT.

This clonotype was seen a handful of times. This chain connects TRBV28 to TRBJ2-5; D perhaps matches TRBD1 (7 bases). V was trimmed by 4 bases and J by 7 bases, leaving 22 bases between them. CDR1 MDHEN and CDR2 SYDVKM come from the germline V gene. The CDR3 sequence is 16 residues long. CDR3 bases: TGTGCCAGCAGTTCCCCCCCGCAGGGGGGCCGGCGGACCCAGTACTTC. Its translation is CASSSPPQGGRRTQYF.

The chain combines TRBV29-1 with TRBJ2-1; D perhaps matches TRBD2 (6 bases). CDR3 size: 14 residues. Trimming left V 7 bases short and J 1 base short, with 14 bases between. Germline V gene lookup returns CDR1 SQVTM and CDR2 ANQGSEA. For the CDR3, the DNA is TGCAGCGGAACGGGAGTAGTGTCCTACAATGAGCAGTTCTTC. Translating it yields CSGTGVVSYNEQFF.

This chain joins TRBV5-1 and TRBJ1-1, with D hard to call. Germline V gene lookup returns CDR1 SGHRS and CDR2 YFSETQ. There are 14 residues in the CDR3. Trimming took off 1 base at V and 2 bases at J, with 9 bases between the two ends. CDR3 residues: CASSLPNSNTEAFF. CDR3 coding DNA: TGCGCCAGCAGCTTGCCCAACAGCAACACTGAAGCTTTCTTT.

Many counts were recorded for this clonotype. The DNA of the CDR3 is TGTGCCAGCAGTTTAAGTTTTAAAGCTTTCTTT. Its translation is CASSLSFKAFF. The chain recombines TRBV12-3 or TRBV12-4 with TRBJ1-1; D not resolved. V was trimmed by 2 bases and J by 9 bases, leaving 7 bases between them. The CDR3 sequence is 11 residues long.

The gene calls are TRBV5-5 and TRBJ2-7; 9 bases line up with TRBD1. The CDR3 runs 14 residues. CDR1 SGHKS and CDR2 YYEKEE come from the germline V gene (reference sequence). Trimming at V came to 4 bases and at J to 4 bases, leaving 6 bases not matched to a gene. Here the CDR3 DNA reads TGTGCCAGCAGCGGAGGGGGACAGGGATACGAGCAGTACTTC. It is translated as CASSGGGQGYEQYF.

This chain connects TRBV7-2 to TRBJ2-7, with TRBD2 as a possible D gene (6 bases). V was clipped by 2 bases and J by 2 bases, with 16 bases between them. This CDR3 is 16 amino acids long. Germline V CDR1 and CDR2: SGHTA, FQGNSA. In DNA form, the CDR3 reads TGTGCCAGCAGCTTAAACCCTCCGGGAGTGGCCTACGAGCAGTACTTC. It yields the protein CASSLNPPGVAYEQYF.

The V and J genes are TRBV20-1 and TRBJ2-3; TRBD2 agrees at 7 bases. Germline trimming cut 0 bases from V and 0 bases from J; bases unmatched to any gene: 15. The CDR3 has 19 amino acids. Germline CDR1 reads DFQATT; CDR2 reads SNEGSKA (reference sequence). CDR3 sequence reads: CSARDQAGRVSLSTDTQYF. In nucleotides, the CDR3 is TGCAGTGCTAGAGATCAAGCGGGGAGAGTTAGTCTCAGCACAGATACGCAGTATTTT.

This clonotype was counted a few times. The rearrangement links TRBV4-3 to TRBJ2-7; weak D call: TRBD2 (6 bases). Per the germline V gene, CDR1 is LGHNA and CDR2 is YSLEER. V lost 0 bases, J lost 5 bases, and 11 bases lay in between. This CDR3 contains 14 residues. The CDR3 DNA sequence: TGCGCCAGCAGCCAAGATCTCGGGGGTAACGAGCAGTACTTC. This sequence encodes CASSQDLGGNEQYF.

V gene TRBV27 combines with J gene TRBJ2-7; D might be TRBD2 (6 bases). Trimming took off 5 bases at V and 4 bases at J, with 18 bases between the two ends. The length of the CDR3 is 15 residues. The germline V gene encodes CDR1 MNHEY and CDR2 SMNVEV (reference sequence). The CDR3 reads CASSIRLGGTYEQYF. The CDR3 DNA reads as TGTGCCAGCAGTATAAGGCTCGGGGGAACTTACGAGCAGTACTTC.

This clonotype was seen more than once but under ten times. The J gene is TRBJ2-5, the V gene TRBV28, with TRBD1 matching over 9 bases. Germline V gene data show CDR1 as MDHEN and CDR2 as SYDVKM. There are 17 residues in the CDR3. V dropped 8 bases and J dropped 5; count of bases not matched to a gene: 18. This CDR3 is CASRHLQGTGPLETQYF. DNA of the CDR3: TGTGCCAGCCGTCATCTACAGGGGACAGGGCCTTTGGAGACCCAGTACTTC. Combining the CDR3 with reference TRBV28 and TRBJ2-5 gives the whole variable domain DVKVTQSSRYLVKRTGEKVFLECVQDMDHENMFWYRQDPGLGLRLIYFSYDVKMKEKGDIPEGYSVSREKKERFSLILESASTNQTSMYLCASRHLQGTGPLETQYFGPGTRLLVL.

The chain recombines TRBV12-3 or TRBV12-4 with TRBJ2-2; no clear D. Trimming took off 7 bases at V and 7 bases at J, with 13 bases between the two ends. This CDR3 comprises 13 residues. The DNA for the CDR3 is TGTGCCAGCACCCTACAGCTGCGCGGGGAGCTGTTTTTT. Its protein product is CASTLQLRGELFF.

The genes are TRBV10-3 and TRBJ2-7; possible D gene TRBD1, 6 bases. Germline-derived CDR1 and CDR2 are ENHRY and SYGVKD. The V and J ends lost 3 bases and 6 bases respectively, with 21 bases between them. This CDR3 comprises 16 residues. The CDR3 spells CAISDSQWQGLGEQYF. CDR3 coding DNA: TGTGCCATCAGTGACTCTCAATGGCAGGGGCTGGGCGAGCAGTACTTC.

The chain has TRBV4-3 and TRBJ2-4, with TRBD2 matching 7 bases. There are 17 residues in the CDR3. Trimming cost V 1 base and J 7 bases; bases outside gene matches: 13. Germline V gives CDR1 LGHNA, CDR2 YSLEER. The CDR3 loop is CASSQGFQSQGGNIQYF. Written as DNA, the CDR3 is TGCGCCAGCAGCCAAGGTTTCCAGAGTCAGGGAGGGAACATTCAGTACTTC.

This clonotype was seen repeatedly, ten times or more. The chain carries TRBV5-5 and TRBJ2-7; D uncertain. This CDR3 has 13 residues. CDR1 is SGHKS, CDR2 YYEKEE, per germline (reference sequence). V dropped 4 bases and J dropped 3 bases, with 11 bases sitting between them. The CDR3 sequence: CASSISRIYEQYF. CDR3 bases: TGTGCCAGCAGCATCTCCCGGATCTACGAGCAGTACTTC. Filled out from reference TRBV5-5 and TRBJ2-7, the complete variable domain reads DAGVTQSPTHLIKTRGQQVTLRCSPISGHKSVSWYQQVLGQGPQFIFQYYEKEERGRGNFPDRFSARQFPNYSSELNVNALLLGDSALYLCASSISRIYEQYFGPGTRLTVT.

The chain employs TRBV27 and TRBJ1-5; D not certain. This CDR3 has 13 residues. Germline values: CDR1 MNHEY, CDR2 SMNVEV (reference sequence). The ends were cut back, 5 bases at V and 7 bases at J, with 12 bases in the middle. The CDR3 coding sequence is TGTGCCAGCAGTCCTACCCCCCGCCAGCCCCAGCATTTT. This translates into CASSPTPRQPQHF.

Many counts were recorded for this clonotype. This chain connects TRBV29-1 to TRBJ1-5; D not resolved. Germline CDR1 SQVTM, CDR2 ANQGSEA. Trimming took 4 bases from V and 0 from J, leaving 7 bases between them. The CDR3 has 13 amino acids. The CDR3 protein is CSVGENSNQPQHF. The CDR3 DNA follows: TGCAGCGTTGGGGAGAATAGCAATCAGCCCCAGCATTTT.

This clonotype was detected only a few times. The chain couples TRBV4-3 to TRBJ1-5; D gene unclear. Trimming cost V 0 bases and J 5 bases, with 5 bases left between them. CDR3 length: 13 amino acids. CDR1 is LGHNA and CDR2 is YSLEER in the germline V gene. CDR3 bases: TGCGCCAGCAGCCAAGAAACCGATCAGCCCCAGCATTTT. Translated, it gives CASSQETDQPQHF.

The rearrangement joins TRBV4-2 to TRBJ1-2, with 8 bases that match TRBD1. The V segment lost 0 bases and the J segment 13 bases; nucleotides outside the gene matches: 7. The V gene's germline CDR1 is LGHNA and CDR2 YNFKEQ. The CDR3 is made up of 13 amino acids. The CDR3 nucleotides read TGTGCCAGCAGCCAAGATAGGGGACAGGTAGTCACCTTC. This translates into CASSQDRGQVVTF.